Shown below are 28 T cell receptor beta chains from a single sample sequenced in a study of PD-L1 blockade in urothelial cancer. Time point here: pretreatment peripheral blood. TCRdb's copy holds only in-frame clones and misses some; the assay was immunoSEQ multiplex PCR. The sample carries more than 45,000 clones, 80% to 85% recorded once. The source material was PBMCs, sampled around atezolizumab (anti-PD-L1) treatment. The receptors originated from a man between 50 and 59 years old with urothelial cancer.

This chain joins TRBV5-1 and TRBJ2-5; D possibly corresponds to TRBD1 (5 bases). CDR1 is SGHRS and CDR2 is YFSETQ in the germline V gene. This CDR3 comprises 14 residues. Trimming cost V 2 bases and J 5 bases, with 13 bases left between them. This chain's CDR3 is CASSLDSLAETQYF. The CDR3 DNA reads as TGCGCCAGCAGCTTAGACAGCTTGGCGGAGACCCAGTACTTC.

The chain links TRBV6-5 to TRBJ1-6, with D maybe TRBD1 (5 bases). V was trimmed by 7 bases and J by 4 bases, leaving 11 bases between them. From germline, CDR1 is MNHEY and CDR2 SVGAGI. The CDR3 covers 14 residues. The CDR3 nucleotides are TGTGCCAGCACCCCGGGGGTTTATAATTCACCCCTCCACTTT. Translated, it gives CASTPGVYNSPLHF.

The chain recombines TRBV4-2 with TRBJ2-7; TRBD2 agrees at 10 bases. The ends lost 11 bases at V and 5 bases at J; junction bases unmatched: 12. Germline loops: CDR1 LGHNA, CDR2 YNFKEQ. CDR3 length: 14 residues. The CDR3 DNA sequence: TGTGCCGTGGGGGAGCGGGAGGGCAGGGACGAGCAGTACTTC. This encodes CAVGEREGRDEQYF.

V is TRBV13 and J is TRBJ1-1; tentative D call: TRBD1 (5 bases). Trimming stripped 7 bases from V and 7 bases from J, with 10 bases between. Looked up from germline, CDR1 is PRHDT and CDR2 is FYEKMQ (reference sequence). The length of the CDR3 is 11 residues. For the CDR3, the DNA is TGTGCCAGCACTCAGGGTTATGAAGCTTTCTTT. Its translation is CASTQGYEAFF.

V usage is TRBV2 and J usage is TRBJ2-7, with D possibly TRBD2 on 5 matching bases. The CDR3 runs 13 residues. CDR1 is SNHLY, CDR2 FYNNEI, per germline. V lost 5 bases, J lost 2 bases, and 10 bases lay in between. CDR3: CASSRGLTYEQYF. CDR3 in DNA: TGTGCCAGCAGTCGCGGGCTGACCTACGAGCAGTACTTC.

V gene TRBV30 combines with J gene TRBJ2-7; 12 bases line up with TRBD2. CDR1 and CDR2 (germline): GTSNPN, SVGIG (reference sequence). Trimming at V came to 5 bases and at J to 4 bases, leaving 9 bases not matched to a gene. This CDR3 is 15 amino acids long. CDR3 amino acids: CAWEGTSGSRYEQYF. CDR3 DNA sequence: TGTGCCTGGGAGGGGACTAGCGGGTCTAGGTACGAGCAGTACTTC. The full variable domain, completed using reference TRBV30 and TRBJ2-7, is SQTIHQWPATLVQPVGSPLSLECTVEGTSNPNLYWYRQAAGRGLQLLFYSVGIGQISSEVPQNLSASRPQDRQFILSSKKLLLSDSGFYLCAWEGTSGSRYEQYFGPGTRLTVT.

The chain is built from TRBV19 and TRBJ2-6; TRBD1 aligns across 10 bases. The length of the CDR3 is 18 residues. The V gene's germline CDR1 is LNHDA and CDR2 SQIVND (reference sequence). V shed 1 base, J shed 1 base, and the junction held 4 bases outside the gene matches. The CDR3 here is CASSIGGTGASGANVLTF. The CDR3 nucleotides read TGTGCCAGTAGTATAGGGGGGACAGGGGCATCTGGGGCCAACGTCCTGACTTTC. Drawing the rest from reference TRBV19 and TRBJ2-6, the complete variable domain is DGGITQSPKYLFRKEGQNVTLSCEQNLNHDAMYWYRQDPGQGLRLIYYSQIVNDFQKGDIAEGYSVSREKKESFPLTVTSAQKNPTAFYLCASSIGGTGASGANVLTFGAGSRLTVL.

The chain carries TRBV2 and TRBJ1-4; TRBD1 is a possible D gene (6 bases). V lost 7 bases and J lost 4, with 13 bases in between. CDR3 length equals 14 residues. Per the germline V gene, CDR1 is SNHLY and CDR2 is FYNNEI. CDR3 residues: CASNLGGDNEKLFF. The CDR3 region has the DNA TGTGCCAGCAACTTAGGGGGAGATAATGAAAAACTGTTTTTT.

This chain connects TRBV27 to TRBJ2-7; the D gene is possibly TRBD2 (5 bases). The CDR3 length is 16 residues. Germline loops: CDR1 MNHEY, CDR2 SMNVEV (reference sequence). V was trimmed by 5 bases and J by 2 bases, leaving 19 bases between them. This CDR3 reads CASSPPAGEGPYEQYF. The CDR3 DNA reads TGTGCCAGCAGTCCTCCGGCGGGTGAGGGCCCCTACGAGCAGTACTTC.

Written as DNA, the CDR3 is TGTGCCAGCAGTGAACAGGGAACAAAAAACATTCAGTACTTC. This translates into CASSEQGTKNIQYF. The chain is built from TRBV6-1 and TRBJ2-4; possible D gene TRBD1, 5 bases. Germline V gene data show CDR1 as MNHNS and CDR2 as SASEGT. This CDR3 is 14 amino acids long. Trimming cost V 2 bases and J 4 bases, with 9 bases left between them.

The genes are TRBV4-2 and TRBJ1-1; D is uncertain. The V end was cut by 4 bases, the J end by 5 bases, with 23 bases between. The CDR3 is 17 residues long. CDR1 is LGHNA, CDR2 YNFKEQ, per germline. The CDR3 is CASSPGANIGLRTEAFF. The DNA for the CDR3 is TGTGCCAGCAGCCCCGGAGCCAACATCGGGTTGAGGACTGAAGCTTTCTTT.

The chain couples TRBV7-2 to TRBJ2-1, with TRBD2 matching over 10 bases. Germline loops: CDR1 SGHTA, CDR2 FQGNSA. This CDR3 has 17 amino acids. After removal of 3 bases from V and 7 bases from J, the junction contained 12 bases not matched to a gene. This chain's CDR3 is CASSFLGLAAVRNEQFF. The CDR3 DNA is TGTGCCAGCAGCTTCTTAGGACTAGCGGCAGTACGGAATGAGCAGTTCTTC.

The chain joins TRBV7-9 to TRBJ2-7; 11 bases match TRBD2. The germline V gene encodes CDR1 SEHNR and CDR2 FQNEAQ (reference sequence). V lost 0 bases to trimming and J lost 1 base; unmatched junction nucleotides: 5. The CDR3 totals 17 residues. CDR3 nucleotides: TGTGCCAGCAGCTTAGCTAGCGGGAGGGCGGGATCCTACGAGCAGTACTTC. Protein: CASSLASGRAGSYEQYF.

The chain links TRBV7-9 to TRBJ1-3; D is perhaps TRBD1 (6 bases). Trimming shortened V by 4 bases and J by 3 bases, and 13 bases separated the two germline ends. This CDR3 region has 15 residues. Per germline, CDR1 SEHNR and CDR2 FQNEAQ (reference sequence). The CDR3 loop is CASSSVGARGNTIYF. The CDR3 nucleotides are TGTGCCAGCAGCTCCGTGGGGGCGCGTGGAAACACCATATATTTT.

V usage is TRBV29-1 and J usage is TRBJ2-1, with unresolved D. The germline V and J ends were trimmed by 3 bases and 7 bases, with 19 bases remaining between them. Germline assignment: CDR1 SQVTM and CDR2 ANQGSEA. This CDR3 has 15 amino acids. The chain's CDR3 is CSVEGPLASKNEQFF. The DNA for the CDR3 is TGCAGCGTTGAGGGTCCCTTAGCATCGAAAAATGAGCAGTTCTTC.

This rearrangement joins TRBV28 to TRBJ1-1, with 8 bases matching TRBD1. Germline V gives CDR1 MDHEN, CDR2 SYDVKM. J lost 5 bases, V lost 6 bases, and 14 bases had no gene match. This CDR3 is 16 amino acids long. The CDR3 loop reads CASSWDRKGPSTEAFF. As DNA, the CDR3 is TGTGCCAGCAGCTGGGACAGGAAGGGTCCGAGTACTGAAGCTTTCTTT.

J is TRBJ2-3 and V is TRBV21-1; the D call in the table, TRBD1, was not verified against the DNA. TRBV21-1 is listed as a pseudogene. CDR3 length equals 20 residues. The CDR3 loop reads CASSKKEDRGPPSSTDTQYF. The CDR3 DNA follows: TGTGCCAGCAGCAAAAAAGAGGACAGGGGCCCTCCTAGCTCCACAGATACGCAGTATTTT.

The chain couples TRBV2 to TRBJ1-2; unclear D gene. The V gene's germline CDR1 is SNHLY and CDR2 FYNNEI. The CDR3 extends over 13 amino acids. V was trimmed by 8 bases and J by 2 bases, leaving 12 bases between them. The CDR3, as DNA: TGTGCCAGCGCCGCCGGGGAGAACTATGGCTACACCTTC. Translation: CASAAGENYGYTF.

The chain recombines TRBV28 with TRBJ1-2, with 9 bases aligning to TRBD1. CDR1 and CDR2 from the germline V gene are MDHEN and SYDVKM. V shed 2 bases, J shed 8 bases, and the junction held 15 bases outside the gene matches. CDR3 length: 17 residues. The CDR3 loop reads CASSLEDRGSILRGYTF. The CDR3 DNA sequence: TGTGCCAGCAGTTTAGAGGACAGGGGAAGTATTCTTCGCGGCTACACCTTC.

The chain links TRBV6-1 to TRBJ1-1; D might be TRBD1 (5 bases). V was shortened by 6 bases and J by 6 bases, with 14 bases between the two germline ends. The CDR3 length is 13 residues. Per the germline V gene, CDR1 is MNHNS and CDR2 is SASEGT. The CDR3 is CASSNIGVAEAFF. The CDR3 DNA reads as TGTGCCAGCAGCAATATAGGGGTCGCTGAAGCTTTCTTT.

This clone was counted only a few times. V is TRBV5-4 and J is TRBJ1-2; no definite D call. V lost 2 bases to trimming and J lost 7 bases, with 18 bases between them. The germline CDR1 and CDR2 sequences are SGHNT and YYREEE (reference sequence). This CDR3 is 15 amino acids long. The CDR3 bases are TGTGCCAGCAGCTTCGGAGGGTTGGTATTAGGTGGCTACACCTTC. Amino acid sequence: CASSFGGLVLGGYTF. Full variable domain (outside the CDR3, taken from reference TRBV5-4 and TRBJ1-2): ETGVTQSPTHLIKTRGQQVTLRCSSQSGHNTVSWYQQALGQGPQFIFQYYREEENGRGNFPPRFSGLQFPNYSSELNVNALELDDSALYLCASSFGGLVLGGYTFGSGTRLTVV.

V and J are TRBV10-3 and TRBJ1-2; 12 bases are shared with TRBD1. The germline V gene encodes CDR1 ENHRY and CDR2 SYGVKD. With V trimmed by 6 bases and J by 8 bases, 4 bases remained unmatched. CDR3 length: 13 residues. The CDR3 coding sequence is TGTGCCATCAGCGCCGGGACAGGGGGCGGCTACACCTTC. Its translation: CAISAGTGGGYTF.

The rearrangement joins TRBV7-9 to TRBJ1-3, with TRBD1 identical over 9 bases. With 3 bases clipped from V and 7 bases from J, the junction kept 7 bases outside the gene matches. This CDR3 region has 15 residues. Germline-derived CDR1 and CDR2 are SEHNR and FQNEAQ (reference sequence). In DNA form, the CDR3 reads TGTGCCAGCAGCTTGTCTACAGGGGGCCGGAACACCATATATTTT. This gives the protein CASSLSTGGRNTIYF. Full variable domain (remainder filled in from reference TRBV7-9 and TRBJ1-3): DTGVSQNPRHKITKRGQNVTFRCDPISEHNRLYWYRQTLGQGPEFLTYFQNEAQLEKSRLLSDRFSAERPKGSFSTLEIQRTEQGDSAMYLCASSLSTGGRNTIYFGEGSWLTVV.

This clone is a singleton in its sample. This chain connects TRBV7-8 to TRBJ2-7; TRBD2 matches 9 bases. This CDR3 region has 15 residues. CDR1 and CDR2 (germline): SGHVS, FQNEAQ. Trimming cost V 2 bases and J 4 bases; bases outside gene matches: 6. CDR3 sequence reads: CASSLSATSGYEQYF. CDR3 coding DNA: TGTGCCAGCAGCTTAAGTGCCACTAGCGGGTACGAGCAGTACTTC.

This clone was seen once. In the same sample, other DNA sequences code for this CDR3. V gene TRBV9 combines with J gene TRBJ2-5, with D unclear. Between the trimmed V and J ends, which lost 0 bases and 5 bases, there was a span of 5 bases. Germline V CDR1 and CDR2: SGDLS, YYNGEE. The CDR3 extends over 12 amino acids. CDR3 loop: CASSVGAETQYF. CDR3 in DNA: TGTGCCAGCAGCGTAGGGGCGGAGACCCAGTACTTC. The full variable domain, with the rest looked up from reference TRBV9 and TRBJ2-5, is DSGVTQTPKHLITATGQRVTLRCSPRSGDLSVYWYQQSLDQGLQFLIQYYNGEERAKGNILERFSAQQFPDLHSELNLSSLELGDSALYFCASSVGAETQYFGPGTRLLVL.

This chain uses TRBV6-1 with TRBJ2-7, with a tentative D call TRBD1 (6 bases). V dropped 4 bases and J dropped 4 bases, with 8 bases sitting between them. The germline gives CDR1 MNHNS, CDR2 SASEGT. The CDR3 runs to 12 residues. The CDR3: CASSGTAYEQYF. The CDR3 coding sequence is TGTGCCAGCAGTGGGACAGCGTACGAGCAGTACTTC.

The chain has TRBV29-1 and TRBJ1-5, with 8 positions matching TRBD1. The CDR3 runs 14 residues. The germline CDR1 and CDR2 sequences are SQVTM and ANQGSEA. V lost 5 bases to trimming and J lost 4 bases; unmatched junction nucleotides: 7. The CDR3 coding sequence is TGCAGCGTTTGGTCAGGGGGCAGGAATCAGCCCCAGCATTTT. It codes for CSVWSGGRNQPQHF.

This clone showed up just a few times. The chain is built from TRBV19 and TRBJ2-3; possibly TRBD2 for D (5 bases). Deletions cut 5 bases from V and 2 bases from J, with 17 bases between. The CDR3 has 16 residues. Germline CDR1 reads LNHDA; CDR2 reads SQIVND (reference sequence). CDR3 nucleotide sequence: TGTGCCAGTAGTTCCGGGCGACTACTATCCACAGATACGCAGTATTTT. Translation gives CASSSGRLLSTDTQYF.